These T cell receptor beta chains were read from a single sample in a study of blood T cell repertoires in COVID-19. Profiled with immunoSEQ multiplex PCR; TCRdb holds only in-frame clones, not every one. The sample includes more than 150,000 clones, around nine tenths seen only once; the top ten take approximately 12%. The sequenced material came from peripheral blood. Receptors were obtained from an older woman with COVID-19, enrolled during active disease. The CDR3 runs from the conserved cysteine through the conserved F or W. The order of the fields is J gene, D gene, V gene, clone size, CDR3 length, CDR3 DNA, CDR3 protein. A D gene is named only where the DNA matches it firmly. Clone size appears in some rows only: once, few, many, or a class for an expanded clone.

j_gene: TRBJ2-1
d_gene: TRBD2
v_gene: TRBV9
abundance: .
len: 15
CDR3nt: TGTGCCAGCAGCGTAGTTAGCGGGACCTACAATGAGCAGTTCTTC
CDR3aa: CASSVVSGTYNEQFF

j_gene: TRBJ2-1
d_gene: TRBD2
v_gene: TRBV9
abundance: .
len: 16
CDR3nt: TGTGCCAGCAGCCCGAAGATGGCTAGCGGGAGCCACGAGCAGTTCTTC
CDR3aa: CASSPKMASGSHEQFF

j_gene: TRBJ1-5
d_gene: .
v_gene: TRBV18
abundance: once
len: 14
CDR3nt: TGTGCCAGCTCAGAGGACACCACCCCGCGGCCCCAGCATTTT
CDR3aa: CASSEDTTPRPQHF

j_gene: TRBJ1-1
d_gene: .
v_gene: TRBV5-1
abundance: few
len: 14
CDR3nt: TGCGCCAGCAGGGCGAAGGGGGATAACACTGAAGCTTTCTTT
CDR3aa: CASRAKGDNTEAFF

j_gene: TRBJ2-7
d_gene: .
v_gene: TRBV12-3/TRBV12-4
abundance: .
len: 12
CDR3nt: TGTGCCAGCAGTTTGGCCTCAGTCGAGCAGTACTTC
CDR3aa: CASSLASVEQYF

j_gene: TRBJ2-1
d_gene: .
v_gene: TRBV5-4
abundance: .
len: 13
CDR3nt: TGTGCCAGCAGCCCACCCCTAGGAAATGAGCAGTTCTTC
CDR3aa: CASSPPLGNEQFF

j_gene: TRBJ1-1
d_gene: .
v_gene: TRBV15
abundance: .
len: 13
CDR3nt: TGTGCCACCAGCAGAGTTCGGGGCACTGAAGCTTTCTTT
CDR3aa: CATSRVRGTEAFF

j_gene: TRBJ1-2
d_gene: .
v_gene: TRBV9
abundance: .
len: 15
CDR3nt: TGTGCCAGCAGCGTTAGACTTCCAGCTAACTATGGCTACACCTTC
CDR3aa: CASSVRLPANYGYTF

j_gene: TRBJ2-3
d_gene: TRBD2
v_gene: TRBV5-6
abundance: .
len: 14
CDR3nt: TGTGCCAGCACCCGGGGGAGGGAGGCCCAGACGCAGTATTTT
CDR3aa: CASTRGREAQTQYF

j_gene: TRBJ2-5
d_gene: TRBD1
v_gene: TRBV29-1
abundance: .
len: 14
CDR3nt: TGCAGCGCCTACAAACCGGGACAGCAAGAGACCCAGTACTTC
CDR3aa: CSAYKPGQQETQYF

j_gene: TRBJ2-7
d_gene: TRBD2
v_gene: TRBV5-1
abundance: .
len: 14
CDR3nt: TGCGCCAGCAGCTTAATGACTAGCGGCTACGAGCAGTACTTC
CDR3aa: CASSLMTSGYEQYF

j_gene: TRBJ2-7
d_gene: TRBD2
v_gene: TRBV20-1
abundance: .
len: 11
CDR3nt: TGCAGTGCTAGGCACGGGGGGACTATGTACTTC
CDR3aa: CSARHGGTMYF

j_gene: TRBJ1-3
d_gene: .
v_gene: TRBV4-2
abundance: .
len: 16
CDR3nt: TGTGCCAGCAGCCAAGATGAGCGAGTGACTGGAAACACCATATATTTT
CDR3aa: CASSQDERVTGNTIYF

j_gene: TRBJ2-7
d_gene: TRBD2
v_gene: TRBV28
abundance: .
len: 15
CDR3nt: TGTGCCAGCAGTCCTAGCGGGAGCGCTTCCTACGAGCAGTACTTC
CDR3aa: CASSPSGSASYEQYF

j_gene: TRBJ2-3
d_gene: .
v_gene: TRBV29-1
abundance: .
len: 15
CDR3nt: TGCAGCGTTGGGGCACCCGCTAGCGGCACAGATACGCAGTATTTT
CDR3aa: CSVGAPASGTDTQYF

j_gene: TRBJ2-5
d_gene: TRBD2
v_gene: TRBV4-2
abundance: .
len: 16
CDR3nt: TGTGCCAGCAGCCAGGGACTAGCGGGAGGTCGTGAGACCCAGTACTTC
CDR3aa: CASSQGLAGGRETQYF

j_gene: TRBJ1-1
d_gene: .
v_gene: TRBV28
abundance: .
len: 14
CDR3nt: TGTGCCAGCAGTTTATCGGCAGGGAGGACTGAAGCTTTCTTT
CDR3aa: CASSLSAGRTEAFF

j_gene: TRBJ2-7
d_gene: TRBD1
v_gene: TRBV11-2
abundance: .
len: 13
CDR3nt: TGTGCCAGCAGCTCGGACAGGGGCTACGAGCAGTACTTC
CDR3aa: CASSSDRGYEQYF

j_gene: TRBJ2-1
d_gene: TRBD2
v_gene: TRBV6-6
abundance: .
len: 16
CDR3nt: TGTGCCAGCAGTTGGAGTAGCGGGAGTGGTAGAAGTGAGCAGTTCTTC
CDR3aa: CASSWSSGSGRSEQFF

j_gene: TRBJ2-3
d_gene: .
v_gene: TRBV4-1
abundance: .
len: 14
CDR3nt: TGCGCCAGCAGTGACAGGTCGAGCACAGATACGCAGTATTTT
CDR3aa: CASSDRSSTDTQYF

j_gene: TRBJ1-1
d_gene: .
v_gene: TRBV28
abundance: .
len: 15
CDR3nt: TGTGCCAGCAGTTTTTTGGCCAGGGGAGACACTGAAGCTTTCTTT
CDR3aa: CASSFLARGDTEAFF

j_gene: TRBJ1-1
d_gene: .
v_gene: TRBV5-4
abundance: .
len: 15
CDR3nt: TGTGCCAGCAGCTTGGATGTGGGCTCGAACACTGAAGCTTTCTTT
CDR3aa: CASSLDVGSNTEAFF

j_gene: TRBJ2-7
d_gene: .
v_gene: TRBV9
abundance: .
len: 15
CDR3nt: TGTGCCAGCAGCGTAGAGGGGGCGGACTACTACGAGCAGTACTTC
CDR3aa: CASSVEGADYYEQYF

j_gene: TRBJ2-1
d_gene: .
v_gene: TRBV7-3
abundance: .
len: 14
CDR3nt: TGTGCCAGCAGCTCACGGGGAGGATACGATGAGCAGTTCTTC
CDR3aa: CASSSRGGYDEQFF

j_gene: TRBJ2-3
d_gene: .
v_gene: TRBV7-3
abundance: .
len: 18
CDR3nt: TGTGCCAGCAGCTCCTCTCAAGGGCGGGGAACTAGCACAGATACGCAGTATTTT
CDR3aa: CASSSSQGRGTSTDTQYF

j_gene: TRBJ1-5
d_gene: .
v_gene: TRBV29-1
abundance: .
len: 13
CDR3nt: TGCAGCGTTGGGACATCACACAATCAGCCCCAGCATTTT
CDR3aa: CSVGTSHNQPQHF

j_gene: TRBJ1-1
d_gene: .
v_gene: TRBV27
abundance: .
len: 14
CDR3nt: TGTGCCAGCAGTTTAATCCCGGACTTCTCTGAAGCTTTCTTT
CDR3aa: CASSLIPDFSEAFF

j_gene: TRBJ1-3
d_gene: .
v_gene: TRBV7-2
abundance: .
len: 18
CDR3nt: TGTGCCAGCAGCTTAGCGCGGCAGGGGTTATCCTCTGGAAACACCATATATTTT
CDR3aa: CASSLARQGLSSGNTIYF

j_gene: TRBJ2-1
d_gene: TRBD2
v_gene: TRBV9
abundance: .
len: 14
CDR3nt: TGTGCCAGCAGCGTAGCGGGAGGTACGGTGGGGCAGTTCTTC
CDR3aa: CASSVAGGTVGQFF

j_gene: TRBJ2-7
d_gene: TRBD2
v_gene: TRBV6-5
abundance: .
len: 13
CDR3nt: TGTGCCAGCAGACTAGCGGGAGTGAGGGAGCAGTACTTC
CDR3aa: CASRLAGVREQYF

j_gene: TRBJ2-7
d_gene: TRBD1
v_gene: TRBV6-5
abundance: .
len: 13
CDR3nt: TGTGCCAGCCGAGGGACAGGGTTGGACGAGCAGTACTTC
CDR3aa: CASRGTGLDEQYF

j_gene: TRBJ1-1
d_gene: TRBD1
v_gene: TRBV3-1/TRBV3-2
abundance: .
len: 14
CDR3nt: TGTGCCAGCAGCCAAGTACAGGGGACCACTGAAGCTTTCTTT
CDR3aa: CASSQVQGTTEAFF

j_gene: TRBJ1-5
d_gene: TRBD1
v_gene: TRBV19
abundance: .
len: 16
CDR3nt: TGTGCCAGTAGTAGTCTCGGGACAGGGGGTTATCAGCCCCAGCATTTT
CDR3aa: CASSSLGTGGYQPQHF

j_gene: TRBJ1-6
d_gene: .
v_gene: TRBV27
abundance: .
len: 12
CDR3nt: TGTGCCAGCAAAGAGTTTGATTCACCCCTCCACTTT
CDR3aa: CASKEFDSPLHF

j_gene: TRBJ1-2
d_gene: .
v_gene: TRBV6-5
abundance: .
len: 13
CDR3nt: TGTGCCAGCAGGGGCACCTCTAACTATGGCTACACCTTC
CDR3aa: CASRGTSNYGYTF

j_gene: TRBJ2-7
d_gene: TRBD1
v_gene: TRBV6-5
abundance: .
len: 14
CDR3nt: TGTGCCAGCACCTGGGGACAGGATTTCTACGAGCAGTACTTC
CDR3aa: CASTWGQDFYEQYF

j_gene: TRBJ1-4
d_gene: .
v_gene: TRBV9
abundance: .
len: 15
CDR3nt: TGTGCCAGCAGCGCGGGAACAGGGCTGGGTGAAAAACTGTTTTTT
CDR3aa: CASSAGTGLGEKLFF

j_gene: TRBJ1-1
d_gene: TRBD1
v_gene: TRBV28
abundance: .
len: 14
CDR3nt: TGTGCCAGCAGTTTGACAGGGGTGAACACTGAAGCTTTCTTT
CDR3aa: CASSLTGVNTEAFF

j_gene: TRBJ1-2
d_gene: TRBD1
v_gene: TRBV15
abundance: .
len: 12
CDR3nt: TGTGCCACCAGCAGAGCAGGGGGTGGCTACACCTTC
CDR3aa: CATSRAGGGYTF

j_gene: TRBJ1-5
d_gene: .
v_gene: TRBV7-8
abundance: .
len: 17
CDR3nt: TGTGCCAGCAGCTTAGTAAACAGCCGGGACACCAATCAGCCCCAGCATTTT
CDR3aa: CASSLVNSRDTNQPQHF

j_gene: TRBJ2-1
d_gene: TRBD2
v_gene: TRBV7-9
abundance: .
len: 15
CDR3nt: TGTGCCAGCAGCATCGGGACTAGATTCTACAATGAGCAGTTCTTC
CDR3aa: CASSIGTRFYNEQFF

j_gene: TRBJ2-2
d_gene: .
v_gene: TRBV11-3
abundance: once
len: 13
CDR3nt: TGTGCCAGCAGCTTACAGGGCACCGGGGAGCTGTTTTTT
CDR3aa: CASSLQGTGELFF

j_gene: TRBJ2-7
d_gene: TRBD2
v_gene: TRBV5-1
abundance: .
len: 18
CDR3nt: TGCGCCAGCAGCCGGAGCCGGACTAGCGGAATTAGCTCCTACGAGCAGTACTTC
CDR3aa: CASSRSRTSGISSYEQYF

j_gene: TRBJ1-2
d_gene: .
v_gene: TRBV28
abundance: .
len: 14
CDR3nt: TGTGCCAGCGTCCGGGGTAGAGAAAACTATGGCTACACCTTC
CDR3aa: CASVRGRENYGYTF